This TCR beta chain was observed in a study of cytomegalovirus exposure and HLA in healthy donors. A note on this clone: Its antigen is as yet unknown.

Germline CDR1 SGHTA, CDR2 FQGTGA. Losses at the gene ends were 5 bases for V and 5 bases for J; bases not matched to a gene: 2. This CDR3 region has 13 residues. Study-wide results and limits: DRB1 had the most TCR associations and HLA-C the fewest, a later analysis found, with rates varying by HLA locus.

PCR employed 60 Vbeta and 13 Jbeta primers. TCRdb's copy holds only in-frame clones and misses some; the assay was immunoSEQ multiplex PCR. The sample includes about 140,000 clones, roughly 80% of them seen just once. V usage is TRBV7-3 and J usage is TRBJ2-1, with 8 nucleotides matching TRBD1. The sequence derives from a man younger than 35 in good health and CMV-seropositive. The sample consisted of PBMCs. CDR3: CASSTGQDNEQFF. The CDR3 nucleotides read TGTGCCAGCAGCACGGGACAGGACAATGAGCAGTTCTTC.